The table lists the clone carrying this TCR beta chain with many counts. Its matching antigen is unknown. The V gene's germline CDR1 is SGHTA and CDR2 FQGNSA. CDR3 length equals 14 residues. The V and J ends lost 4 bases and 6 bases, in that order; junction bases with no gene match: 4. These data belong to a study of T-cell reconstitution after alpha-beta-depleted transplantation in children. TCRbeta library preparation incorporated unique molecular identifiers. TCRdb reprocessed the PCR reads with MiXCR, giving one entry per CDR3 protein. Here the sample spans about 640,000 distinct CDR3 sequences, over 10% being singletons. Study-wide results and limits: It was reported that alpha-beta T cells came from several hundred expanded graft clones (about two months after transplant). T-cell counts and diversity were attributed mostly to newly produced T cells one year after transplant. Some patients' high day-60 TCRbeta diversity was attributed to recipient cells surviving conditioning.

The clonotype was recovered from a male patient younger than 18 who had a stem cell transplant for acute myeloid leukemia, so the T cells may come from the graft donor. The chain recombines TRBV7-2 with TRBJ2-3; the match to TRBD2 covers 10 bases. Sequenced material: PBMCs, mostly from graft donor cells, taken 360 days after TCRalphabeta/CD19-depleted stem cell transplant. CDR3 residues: CASSSSSGSDTQYF. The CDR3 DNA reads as TGTGCCAGCAGCTCCTCTAGCGGGAGTGATACGCAGTATTTT.